This passage covers 25 T cell receptor beta chains from one sample sequenced in a study of blood T cell repertoires in COVID-19. TCRdb keeps only in-frame clones here, not all; method: immunoSEQ multiplex PCR. The sample yields 150,000 or so clones, about 87% seen once. The sequenced sample was peripheral blood. The receptors here all came from an elderly man with acute or convalescent COVID-19.

The rearrangement joins TRBV9 to TRBJ1-4; 7 nucleotides align to TRBD1. Per germline, CDR1 SGDLS and CDR2 YYNGEE. With 3 bases clipped from V and 5 bases from J, the junction kept 7 bases outside the gene matches. The CDR3 is made up of 15 amino acids. The CDR3 here is CASSAWTGGNEKLFF. The CDR3 DNA follows: TGTGCCAGCAGCGCTTGGACAGGTGGGAATGAAAAACTGTTTTTT.

The CDR3 loop reads CASSFRGEAFF. In nucleotides, the CDR3 is TGTGCCAGCAGTTTTCGAGGTGAAGCTTTCTTT. The chain carries TRBV12-3 or TRBV12-4 and TRBJ1-1; D is unresolved. The CDR3 is 11 residues long. The ends were cut back, 3 bases at V and 7 bases at J, with 6 bases in the middle.

V usage is TRBV10-3 and J usage is TRBJ2-3, with a possible D match to TRBD2 (5 bases). The CDR3 sequence is 15 residues long. Germline V lookup: CDR1 ENHRY, CDR2 SYGVKD. Trimming removed 3 bases from V and 0 bases from J, with 10 bases in between. The CDR3 loop reads CAISDGERSTDTQYF. In DNA form, the CDR3 reads TGTGCCATCAGTGACGGGGAGAGGAGCACAGATACGCAGTATTTT.

V usage is TRBV10-1 and J usage is TRBJ2-7; perhaps TRBD1 as D (5 bases). V lost 2 bases and J lost 8, with 13 bases in between. Germline V gives CDR1 WNHNN, CDR2 SYGVQD (reference sequence). The CDR3 spans 13 residues. CDR3 DNA sequence: TGCGCCAGCAGTGAGACGGTGGCAGGGAAGCAGTACTTC. This gives the protein CASSETVAGKQYF.

V gene TRBV5-4 combines with J gene TRBJ2-3; 9 bases agree with TRBD2. The ends lost 3 bases at V and 5 bases at J; junction bases unmatched: 7. Germline V gene data show CDR1 as SGHNT and CDR2 as YYREEE (reference sequence). The CDR3 has 15 amino acids. CDR3 sequence reads: CASSYSGRGGDTQYF. DNA of the CDR3: TGTGCCAGCAGCTATAGCGGGAGAGGTGGAGATACGCAGTATTTT.

The V gene is TRBV27, the J gene TRBJ1-2, with D possibly being TRBD1 (6 bases). The CDR3 consists of 15 residues. CDR1 is MNHEY and CDR2 is SMNVEV in the germline V gene (reference sequence). V gave up 5 bases and J gave up 8 bases, with 21 bases separating them. The CDR3 region is CASSEAGRGAKGYTF. The CDR3, as DNA: TGTGCCAGCAGTGAGGCGGGTCGGGGGGCGAAAGGCTACACCTTC.

The CDR3 DNA reads TGTGCCAGCAGTCCAGGACGGACTAATCAGCCCCAGCATTTT. Residues: CASSPGRTNQPQHF. The chain links TRBV2 to TRBJ1-5; no definite D call. With 5 bases removed from V and 4 bases from J, the gap between germline ends came to 12 bases. The CDR3 covers 14 residues. Germline V gene data show CDR1 as SNHLY and CDR2 as FYNNEI.

The rearrangement joins TRBV5-4 to TRBJ2-3, with 10 bases matching TRBD2. The junction had 4 bases not matched to a gene; V was cut back by 0 bases and J by 6 bases. Germline CDR1 and CDR2: SGHNT and YYREEE (reference sequence). This CDR3 is built from 15 residues. The chain's CDR3 is CASSLELAGRDTQYF. The DNA of the CDR3 is TGTGCCAGCAGCTTGGAACTAGCGGGACGGGATACGCAGTATTTT.

The V call is TRBV3-1 (or the pseudogene TRBV3-2), the J call TRBJ2-1; D uncertain. Germline V CDR1 and CDR2: LGHDT, YNNKEL (reference sequence). There are 16 residues in the CDR3. V lost 1 base to trimming and J lost 6 bases, with 16 bases between them. In nucleotides, the CDR3 is TGTGCCAGCAGCCAAGGTCAGGCTACGGTTGCCAATGAGCAGTTCTTC. Encoded protein: CASSQGQATVANEQFF.

The chain joins TRBV27 to TRBJ2-2; 7 nucleotides align to TRBD1. Germline trimming cut 5 bases from V and 2 bases from J; bases unmatched to any gene: 11. This CDR3 region has 17 residues. Per the germline V gene, CDR1 is MNHEY and CDR2 is SMNVEV (reference sequence). CDR3 DNA: TGTGCCAGCAGTATGCGGGCACGGGACAGTAACACCGGGGAGCTGTTTTTT. The encoded protein is CASSMRARDSNTGELFF.

The J gene is TRBJ2-5, the V gene TRBV7-9; D is undetermined. Germline CDR1 and CDR2: SEHNR and FQNEAQ (reference sequence). The CDR3 runs to 10 residues. The germline V and J ends were trimmed by 5 bases and 5 bases, with 3 bases remaining between them. CDR3 protein: CASSQETQYF. The CDR3 coding sequence is TGTGCCAGCAGCCAGGAGACCCAGTACTTC. The variable domain in full, completed from reference TRBV7-9 and TRBJ2-5, reads DTGVSQNPRHKITKRGQNVTFRCDPISEHNRLYWYRQTLGQGPEFLTYFQNEAQLEKSRLLSDRFSAERPKGSFSTLEIQRTEQGDSAMYLCASSQETQYFGPGTRLLVL.

The chain couples TRBV9 to TRBJ1-6, with 8 bases matching TRBD1. This CDR3 has 13 residues. The germline gives CDR1 SGDLS, CDR2 YYNGEE. J lost 8 bases, V lost 3 bases, and 1 base had no gene match. The CDR3 sequence is CASSETGDSPLHF. The CDR3 DNA sequence: TGTGCCAGCAGCGAGACAGGGGATTCACCCCTCCACTTT. The full variable domain, completed using reference TRBV9 and TRBJ1-6, is DSGVTQTPKHLITATGQRVTLRCSPRSGDLSVYWYQQSLDQGLQFLIQYYNGEERAKGNILERFSAQQFPDLHSELNLSSLELGDSALYFCASSETGDSPLHFGNGTRLTVT.

This clone was seen only once. DNA for the CDR3: TGTGCCAGCAGAGCCAGGACAGGGGGCAACTATGGCTACACCTTC. Its protein product is CASRARTGGNYGYTF. This chain uses TRBV28 with TRBJ1-2, with 11 positions matching TRBD1. Losses at the gene ends were 6 bases for V and 2 bases for J; bases not matched to a gene: 5. Germline V gene data show CDR1 as MDHEN and CDR2 as SYDVKM. The CDR3 is 15 amino acids.

This chain uses TRBV9 with TRBJ1-2; TRBD1 might be the D (5 bases). Germline values: CDR1 SGDLS, CDR2 YYNGEE. This CDR3 has 16 residues. With 0 bases removed from V and 1 base from J, the gap between germline ends came to 13 bases. CDR3 sequence (DNA): TGTGCCAGCAGCGTAGGGGGCCCGTGGGGTAACTATGGCTACACCTTC. The encoded protein is CASSVGGPWGNYGYTF.

This chain connects TRBV9 to TRBJ1-1, with 7 bases fitting TRBD1. The CDR3 has 16 residues. The V segment lost 2 bases and the J segment 1 base; nucleotides outside the gene matches: 8. Germline values: CDR1 SGDLS, CDR2 YYNGEE. CDR3 in amino acids: CASSVRDRGGNTEAFF. The CDR3 nucleotides read TGTGCCAGCAGCGTTCGGGACAGAGGAGGGAACACTGAAGCTTTCTTT.

The V and J genes are TRBV19 and TRBJ1-5; 8 nucleotides match TRBD1. With V trimmed by 5 bases and J by 5 bases, 5 bases remained unmatched. The V gene's germline CDR1 is LNHDA and CDR2 SQIVND (reference sequence). This CDR3 has 14 residues. This CDR3 is CASSPTGADQPQHF. CDR3 nucleotide sequence: TGTGCCAGTAGTCCGACAGGGGCGGATCAGCCCCAGCATTTT. Full variable domain (rest looked up from reference TRBV19 and TRBJ1-5): DGGITQSPKYLFRKEGQNVTLSCEQNLNHDAMYWYRQDPGQGLRLIYYSQIVNDFQKGDIAEGYSVSREKKESFPLTVTSAQKNPTAFYLCASSPTGADQPQHFGDGTRLSIL.

The chain combines TRBV19 with TRBJ1-5; 7 bases map to TRBD1. In germline, CDR1 is LNHDA, CDR2 SQIVND (reference sequence). CDR3 length: 15 residues. V shed 5 bases, J shed 5 bases, and the junction held 9 bases outside the gene matches. CDR3 sequence: CASSSLTGYDQPQHF. DNA of the CDR3: TGTGCCAGTAGTTCCCTGACAGGGTACGATCAGCCCCAGCATTTT.

In DNA form, the CDR3 reads TGTGCCAGCAGGACGGACAGGGGGATTACTGAAGCTTTCTTT. Translated, it gives CASRTDRGITEAFF. The chain combines TRBV2 with TRBJ1-1; 10 bases align to TRBD1. The CDR3 length is 14 residues. Looked up from germline, CDR1 is SNHLY and CDR2 is FYNNEI. After removal of 6 bases from V and 5 bases from J, the junction contained 6 bases not matched to a gene.

The rearrangement uses TRBV5-1 and TRBJ2-3; D perhaps matches TRBD1 (6 bases). The V end was cut by 2 bases, the J end by 3 bases, with 16 bases between. This CDR3 is built from 16 residues. The germline CDR1 and CDR2 sequences are SGHRS and YFSETQ. The CDR3, as DNA: TGCGCCAGCAGCTTCCAATACAGGGATGGTACAGATACGCAGTATTTT. It is translated as CASSFQYRDGTDTQYF.

The chain uses TRBV19 and TRBJ2-3, with 8 bases fitting TRBD1. Germline V gives CDR1 LNHDA, CDR2 SQIVND (reference sequence). The junction had 8 bases not matched to a gene; V was cut back by 10 bases and J by 2 bases. The CDR3 length is 14 residues. CDR3 protein: CANRGTGYTDTQYF. The CDR3 nucleotides are TGTGCCAACAGAGGGACAGGCTACACAGATACGCAGTATTTT.

The gene calls are TRBV19 and TRBJ2-1; 10 nucleotides agree with TRBD2. J was trimmed by 2 bases and V by 5 bases; bases with no gene match: 6. CDR1 and CDR2 from the germline V gene are LNHDA and SQIVND (reference sequence). The CDR3 spans 16 residues. CDR3 nucleotide sequence: TGTGCCAGTAGTCCCCTAGCGGGAGATACCTACAATGAGCAGTTCTTC. It codes for CASSPLAGDTYNEQFF.

The chain joins TRBV7-2 to TRBJ2-3; perhaps D is TRBD1 or TRBD2 (6 bases each). The length of the CDR3 is 13 residues. Trimming left V 10 bases short and J 2 bases short, with 13 bases between. CDR1 is SGHTA, CDR2 FQGNSA, per germline. The CDR3 sequence is CANRDSYTDTQYF. CDR3 coding DNA: TGTGCCAACAGGGACTCGTACACAGATACGCAGTATTTT.

The chain carries TRBV9 and TRBJ1-2, with D tentatively TRBD1 (5 bases). V lost 0 bases to trimming and J lost 1 base, with 10 bases between them. The CDR3 is 15 residues long. Germline V gene data show CDR1 as SGDLS and CDR2 as YYNGEE. In DNA, the CDR3 is TGTGCCAGCAGCGTAGATGCAGGGCTTAACTATGGCTACACCTTC. Its translation is CASSVDAGLNYGYTF.

This clone was seen once. The chain joins TRBV2 to TRBJ2-1, with D possibly TRBD1 on 5 matching bases. Germline values: CDR1 SNHLY, CDR2 FYNNEI. V gave up 7 bases and J gave up 1 base, with 11 bases separating them. This CDR3 region has 14 residues. The CDR3 is CASKGQGSYNEQFF. The CDR3 region has the DNA TGTGCCAGCAAAGGGCAGGGTTCCTACAATGAGCAGTTCTTC.

The J gene is TRBJ1-6, the V gene TRBV9; 8 nucleotides line up with TRBD1. Germline CDR1 SGDLS, CDR2 YYNGEE. The length of the CDR3 is 14 residues. Unmatched junction bases numbered 4, after V lost 4 bases and J lost 7 bases. As DNA, the CDR3 is TGTGCCAGCAGCTACGGGACAGGCAATTCACCCCTCCACTTT. This sequence encodes CASSYGTGNSPLHF.